Listed below are T cell receptor beta chains from one sample, sequenced in a study of beta chain features in type 1 diabetes. Sequenced by immunoSEQ multiplex PCR; TCRdb stores in-frame clones only, minus some. The table has some 150,000 clones, about 13% seen once. The sequenced sample was central memory CD4+ T cells from blood. The receptors were gathered from a man aged 18 to 35 with type 1 diabetes. Both conserved end residues are part of each CDR3. The D gene is left open where the match is weak. Clone size is given for some rows only: seen once, a few or many times, or a class if the clone is expanded.

D,V,J,size,DNA,CDR3
-,TRBV29-1,TRBJ2-4,-,TGTTTTAGGTCACTAGCCAAAAACATTCAGTACTTC,CFRSLAKNIQYF
-,TRBV18,TRBJ2-7,-,TGTGCCAGCTCACCACCCGGACCATTCCACTACGAGCAGTACTTC,CASSPPGPFHYEQYF
TRBD2,TRBV2,TRBJ2-1,-,TGTGCCAGCAGCCTAATAGCGGGGCGGGGCTCCTACAATGAGCAGTTCTTC,CASSLIAGRGSYNEQFF
TRBD2,TRBV13,TRBJ2-1,few,TGTGCCAGCAGCTTAGAAGGTCCGGGACTAGGGTTCTACAATGAGCAGTTCTTC,CASSLEGPGLGFYNEQFF
-,TRBV11-3,TRBJ1-1,-,TGTGCCAGCAGCTTAGTTTGGTGGGAAGCTTTCTTT,CASSLVWWEAFF
-,TRBV28,TRBJ2-4,-,TGTGCCAGCAGTGCCCCTGACAAGAAAAACATTCAGTACTTC,CASSAPDKKNIQYF
-,TRBV6-6,TRBJ2-3,-,TGTGCCAGCAGTTACTCGAGACCGGGGACAGATACGCAGTATTTT,CASSYSRPGTDTQYF
-,TRBV7-2,TRBJ2-3,once,TGTGCCAGCAGCGCGACCACAGATACGCAGTATTTT,CASSATTDTQYF
-,TRBV5-1,TRBJ2-1,-,TGCGCCAGCAGCTTGGCCTGGGTTTACAATGAGCAGTTCTTC,CASSLAWVYNEQFF
TRBD1,TRBV5-1,TRBJ1-6,few,TGCGCCAGCAGATCGGGACAGGGGGATTCACCCCTCCACTTT,CASRSGQGDSPLHF
-,TRBV7-9,TRBJ2-5,-,TGTGCCAGCAGCTTAGTATCTAGGGAGACCCAGTACTTC,CASSLVSRETQYF
-,TRBV30,TRBJ2-1,-,TGTGCCTGGAGTTGGGGGCGCGGCAATGAGCAGTTCTTC,CAWSWGRGNEQFF
-,TRBV18,TRBJ1-6,few,TGTGCCAGCTCTCCTCTCGAGGGGTCGGCTAATTCACCCCTCCACTTT,CASSPLEGSANSPLHF
TRBD2,TRBV10-2,TRBJ2-5,-,TGCGCCAGCAGTGGGACCTCCGGGACTAGCGGGGAGACCCAGTACTTC,CASSGTSGTSGETQYF
-,TRBV19,TRBJ1-4,few,TGTGCCAGCCTCTGGAAGGCAGGGCTGGCTATAACTAATGAAAAACTGTTTTTT,CASLWKAGLAITNEKLFF
-,TRBV30,TRBJ1-2,-,TGTGCCTGGAGTGTACGAGGATACTATGGCTACACCTTC,CAWSVRGYYGYTF
TRBD2,TRBV15,TRBJ2-3,few,TGTGCCACCAGCAGAGACTACAGTGCTAGCGGTCAGGAGACGCAGTATTTT,CATSRDYSASGQETQYF
-,TRBV30,TRBJ1-4,-,TGTGCCTCCCTTGGGGGGGACCAGGAAAAACTGTTTTTT,CASLGGDQEKLFF
-,TRBV27,TRBJ1-2,few,TGTGCCAGCAGCTCCGGACAGCCTTCCTATGGCTACACCTTC,CASSSGQPSYGYTF
-,TRBV4-2,TRBJ1-6,few,TGTGCCAGCAGCCCCCGACTAGGATCTCATAATTCACCCCTCCACTTT,CASSPRLGSHNSPLHF
-,TRBV19,TRBJ2-4,-,TGTGCCAGTAACGACCCGGGATTCCAAAACATTCAGTACTTC,CASNDPGFQNIQYF
-,TRBV19,TRBJ1-2,-,TGTGCCAGTAGTATAGATCTGCAGAGCTATGGCTACACCTTC,CASSIDLQSYGYTF
-,TRBV5-1,TRBJ2-7,-,TGCGCCAGCAGCCCACAGACCTCTTCCTACGAGCAGTACTTC,CASSPQTSSYEQYF
-,TRBV6-5,TRBJ1-1,-,TGTGCCAGCACTCAGGGCACTGAAGCTTTCTTT,CASTQGTEAFF
TRBD1,TRBV9,TRBJ2-3,-,TGTGCCAGCAGCGCGGCAGGGGGTTGGGATACGCAGTATTTT,CASSAAGGWDTQYF
TRBD1,TRBV28,TRBJ2-3,-,TGTGCCAGCAGTTTACAGGGGGCGGTTATCGATACGCAGTATTTT,CASSLQGAVIDTQYF
TRBD1,TRBV5-1,TRBJ2-1,-,TGCGCCAGCACCGCAGGGGGCGCCTCCTACAATGAGCAGTTCTTC,CASTAGGASYNEQFF
-,TRBV5-6,TRBJ2-3,few,TGTGCCAGCAGCTGGTGGGCCGGGGTCACAGATACGCAGTATTTT,CASSWWAGVTDTQYF
-,TRBV23-1,TRBJ2-1,few,TGCGCCACTTCGATGGAGGAGCGTGGAGGGAATGAGCAGTTCTTC,CATSMEERGGNEQFF
-,TRBV21-1,TRBJ2-1,-,TGTGCCAGCAGCAAAGGGGGGACTTCCCTCGGCTACAATGAGCAGTTCTTC,CASSKGGTSLGYNEQFF
-,TRBV28,TRBJ2-7,few,TGTGCCAGCAGTTCGGTGGCCTACGAGCAGTACTTC,CASSSVAYEQYF
-,TRBV9,TRBJ2-3,-,TGTGCCAGCAGCGTAGGACCAGACACAGATACGCAGTATTTT,CASSVGPDTDTQYF
TRBD2,TRBV9,TRBJ2-3,few,TGTGCCAGCCGGGCTAGCGGGGGTGATACGCAGTATTTT,CASRASGGDTQYF
-,TRBV29-1,TRBJ2-5,-,TGCAGCGTTGCCAGGAGCGAAGTAGAGACCCAGTACTTC,CSVARSEVETQYF
-,TRBV5-1,TRBJ1-1,few,TGCGCCAGCAGCTTGGTCATCTCTGGTTACGCTGAAGCTTTCTTT,CASSLVISGYAEAFF
TRBD1,TRBV19,TRBJ1-2,few,TGTGCCAGTAGTATAGCCTGGACAGGGACTGATGGCTACACCTTC,CASSIAWTGTDGYTF